This T cell receptor (beta chain) came from a study of regulatory T cells in long-lasting Graves disease. Study summary: Antithyroid drugs had been taken under 3 months by newly diagnosed Graves' patients.

Arm-PCR of CDR3 regions and iRepertoire HTBI primers were used to build TCR beta libraries. TCRdb passed the multiplex PCR reads through MiXCR, listing each CDR3 protein once. The sample holds about 450,000 distinct CDR3 sequences, 15% to 20% seen once. Time point of the sample: newly diagnosed GD, antithyroid drugs for less than 3 months. PBMC-derived RNA was used for the TCR library. V was clipped by 4 bases and J by 4 bases, with 6 bases between them. Germline V CDR1 and CDR2: SGHAT, FQNNGV. This CDR3 is 12 amino acids long. Points on this clonotype: A much larger clone sits a single nucleotide away, making a read error possible.

Another study also made use of these data, one on T cells in Graves' hyperthyroidism and ophthalmopathy.

The sequence was obtained from a woman in her thirties with Graves disease. The sequences come from peripheral blood mononuclear cells (PBMCs), collected at new diagnosis, from a patient treated with antithyroid drugs. The rearrangement uses TRBV11-2 and TRBJ2-3; D remains unclear. CDR3 region: CASSCWSDTQYF. In nucleotides, the CDR3 is TGTGCCAGCAGCTGTTGGTCAGATACGCAGTATTTT.